This TCR beta chain was observed in a study of T cells expressing NK-cell markers. Across the whole study: One of the eight sequenced donors was seronegative, whereas the other seven were HCMV-seropositive.

Study results and limitations: The study left the HCMV specificity of expanded NKG2C+ T cell clones unresolved. In a few donors, these clonotypes also led the CD3+CD56-NKG2C+ fraction. The contribution of dominant NKG2C+ clonotypes to CD8+ T cells in several donors was 1.0-7.0%.

Germline values: CDR1 MNHEY, CDR2 SVGEGT. The CDR3 is made up of 15 amino acids. Note on this clonotype: Its cognate antigen is unknown.

Following a re-call of the 5' RACE reads, TCRdb has one entry per CDR3 protein and lacks DNA. The table lists about 380,000 distinct CDR3 sequences. Sample: blood T cells: a sorted CD56 or NKG2C T cell subset, CD4+ or CD8+ T cells, or bulk PBMC T cells (not recorded which). The clonotype originates from a man aged 18-70 years in good health. The chain joins TRBV6-2 or TRBV6-3 to TRBJ2-2. CDR3 residues: CASTHPRVNTGELFF.